This TCR beta chain was found in a study of blood T cell repertoires in COVID-19. Whole-study context: The study drew acute and convalescent COVID-19 samples from the United States, Italy and Spain. The cDNA or gDNA used as material had been derived from T cells, B-cell-depleted T cells, or PBMCs.

In the original processing: Reference gene primer amplification gave nucleated cell count estimates. Clones were read by immunoSEQ multiplex PCR, and TCRdb kept only the in-frame ones, dropping some. The V and J calls and clone size are taken from that table; D and trimming were inferred from the DNA. The sample contains about 230,000 clones, 75% to 90% of which appear only once. The CDR3 extends over 14 amino acids. Germline V gene data show CDR1 as LNHDA and CDR2 as SQIVND (reference sequence). Losses at the gene ends were 5 bases for V and 3 bases for J; bases not matched to a gene: 4. This clone was seen many times.

The clonotype was recovered from a woman between 65 and 79 years old with active or convalescent COVID-19. Sequenced sample: peripheral blood. The chain carries TRBV19 and TRBJ1-5; TRBD1 matches at 7 bases. CDR3 sequence reads: CASSWTGLNQPQHF. CDR3 DNA sequence: TGTGCCAGTAGTTGGACAGGCCTCAATCAGCCCCAGCATTTT. Full variable domain (outside the CDR3, taken from reference TRBV19 and TRBJ1-5): DGGITQSPKYLFRKEGQNVTLSCEQNLNHDAMYWYRQDPGQGLRLIYYSQIVNDFQKGDIAEGYSVSREKKESFPLTVTSAQKNPTAFYLCASSWTGLNQPQHFGDGTRLSIL.